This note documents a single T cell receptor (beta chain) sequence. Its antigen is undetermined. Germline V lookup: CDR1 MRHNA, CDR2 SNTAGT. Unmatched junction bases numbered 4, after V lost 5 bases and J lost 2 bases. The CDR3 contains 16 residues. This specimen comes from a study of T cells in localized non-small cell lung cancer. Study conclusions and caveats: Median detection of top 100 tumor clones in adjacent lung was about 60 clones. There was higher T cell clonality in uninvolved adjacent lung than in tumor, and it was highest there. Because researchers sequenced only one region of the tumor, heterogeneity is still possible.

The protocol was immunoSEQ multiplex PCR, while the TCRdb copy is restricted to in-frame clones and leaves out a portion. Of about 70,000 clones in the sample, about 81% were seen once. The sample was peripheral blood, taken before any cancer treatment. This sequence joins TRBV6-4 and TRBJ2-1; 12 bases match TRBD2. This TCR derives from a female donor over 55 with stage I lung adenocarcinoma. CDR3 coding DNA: TGTGCCAGCAGTTCTAGCGGGGGGGGAACCTACAATGAGCAGTTCTTC. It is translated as CASSSSGGGTYNEQFF.